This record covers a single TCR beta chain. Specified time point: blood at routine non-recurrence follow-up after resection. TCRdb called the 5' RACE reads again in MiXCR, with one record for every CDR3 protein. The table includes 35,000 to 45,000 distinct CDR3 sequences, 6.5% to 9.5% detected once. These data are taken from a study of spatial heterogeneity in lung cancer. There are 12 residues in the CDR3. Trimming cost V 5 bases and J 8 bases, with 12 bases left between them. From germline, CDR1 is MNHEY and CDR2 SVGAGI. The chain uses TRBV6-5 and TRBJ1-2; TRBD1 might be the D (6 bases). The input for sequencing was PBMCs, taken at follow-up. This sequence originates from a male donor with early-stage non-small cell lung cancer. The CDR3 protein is CASSTVRGGYTF. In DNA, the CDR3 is TGTGCCAGCAGTACAGTCAGGGGAGGCTACACCTTC.